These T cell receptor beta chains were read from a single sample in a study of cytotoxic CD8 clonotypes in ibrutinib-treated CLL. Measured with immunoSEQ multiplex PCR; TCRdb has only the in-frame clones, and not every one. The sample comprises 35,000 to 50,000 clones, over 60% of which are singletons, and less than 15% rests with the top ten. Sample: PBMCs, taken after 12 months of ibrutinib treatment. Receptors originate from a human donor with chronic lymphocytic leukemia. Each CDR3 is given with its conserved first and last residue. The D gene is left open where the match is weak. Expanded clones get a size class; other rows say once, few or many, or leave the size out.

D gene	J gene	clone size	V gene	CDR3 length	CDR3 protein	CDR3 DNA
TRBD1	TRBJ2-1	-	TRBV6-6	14	CASTGRGRNNEQFF	TGTGCCAGCACGGGCAGGGGGCGGAACAATGAGCAGTTCTTC
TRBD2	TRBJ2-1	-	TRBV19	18	CASSMTSGFKSSYNEQFF	TGTGCCAGTAGTATGACTAGCGGGTTCAAGAGCTCCTACAATGAGCAGTTCTTC
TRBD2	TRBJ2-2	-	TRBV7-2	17	CASSLAEPSGNTGELFF	TGTGCCAGCAGCTTAGCGGAGCCTAGCGGGAACACCGGGGAGCTGTTTTTT
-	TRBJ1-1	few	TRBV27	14	CASRGAGSNTEAFF	TGTGCCAGCAGAGGTGCAGGCTCGAACACTGAAGCTTTCTTT
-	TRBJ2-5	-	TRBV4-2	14	CASSQDLNPEEQYF	TGTGCCAGCAGCCAAGACTTGAACCCCGAGGAGCAGTACTTC
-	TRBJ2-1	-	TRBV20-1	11	CSANRDFEQFF	TGCAGTGCTAACCGGGACTTCGAGCAGTTCTTC
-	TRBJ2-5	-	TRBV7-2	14	CASSSTQFQETQYF	TGTGCCAGCAGCTCTACACAGTTCCAAGAGACCCAGTACTTC
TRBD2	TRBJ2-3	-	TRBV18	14	CASRAGGAVDTQYF	TGTGCCAGTCGAGCGGGAGGGGCTGTTGATACGCAGTATTTT
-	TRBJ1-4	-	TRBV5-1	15	CASSLEGRRNEKLFF	TGCGCCAGCAGCTTGGAGGGCAGGCGGAATGAAAAACTGTTTTTT
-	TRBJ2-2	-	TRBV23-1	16	CASSQRGRAFTGELFF	TGCGCCAGCAGTCAACGGGGCAGGGCGTTCACCGGGGAGCTGTTTTTT
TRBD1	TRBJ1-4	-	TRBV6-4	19	CASSDPNPIDRANNEKLFF	TGTGCCAGCAGTGACCCAAACCCTATTGACAGGGCCAATAATGAAAAACTGTTTTTT
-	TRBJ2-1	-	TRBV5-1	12	CASSLQPYEQFF	TGCGCCAGCAGCTTGCAGCCGTATGAGCAGTTCTTC
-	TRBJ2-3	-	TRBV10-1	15	CASSESNRGADTQYF	TGCGCCAGCAGTGAGTCGAACCGGGGAGCAGATACGCAGTATTTT
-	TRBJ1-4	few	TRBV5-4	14	CASSPRGGDEKLFF	TGTGCCAGCAGCCCCAGGGGAGGGGATGAAAAACTGTTTTTT
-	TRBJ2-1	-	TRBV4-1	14	CASSQGQSYNEQFF	TGCGCCAGCAGCCAAGGACAGTCCTACAATGAGCAGTTCTTC
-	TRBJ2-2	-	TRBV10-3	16	CAISESGSMGTGELFF	TGTGCCATCAGTGAGTCGGGTAGCATGGGCACCGGGGAGCTGTTTTTT
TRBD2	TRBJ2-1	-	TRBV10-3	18	CAISKKSGRARSYNEQFF	TGTGCCATCAGTAAAAAAAGCGGGAGGGCCAGGTCCTACAATGAGCAGTTCTTC
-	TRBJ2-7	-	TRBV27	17	CASSYTGGRGISYEQYF	TGTGCCAGCAGTTACACGGGAGGAAGGGGGATCTCCTACGAGCAGTACTTC
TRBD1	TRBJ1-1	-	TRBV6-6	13	CASSRTGTDEAFF	TGTGCCAGCAGTCGCACCGGGACAGATGAAGCTTTCTTT
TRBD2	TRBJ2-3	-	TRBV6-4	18	CASSDLGTSVSAADTQYF	TGTGCCAGCAGTGACCTCGGGACTAGCGTATCTGCGGCAGATACGCAGTATTTT
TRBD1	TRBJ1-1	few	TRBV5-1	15	CASSPTDRSNTEAFF	TGCGCCAGCAGCCCCACGGACAGGTCGAACACTGAAGCTTTCTTT
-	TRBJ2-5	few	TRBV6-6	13	CASSYGQFETQYF	TGTGCCAGCAGTTACGGACAGTTCGAGACCCAGTACTTC
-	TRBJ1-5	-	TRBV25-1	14	CASSAPGGNQPQHF	TGTGCCAGCAGCGCGCCGGGGGGAAATCAGCCCCAGCATTTT
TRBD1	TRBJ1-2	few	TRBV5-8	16	CASSAEKQGGQLGYTF	TGTGCCAGCAGCGCCGAAAAACAGGGGGGCCAACTTGGCTACACCTTC
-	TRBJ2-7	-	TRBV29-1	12	CSVTVSSYEQYF	TGCAGTGTCACCGTGAGCTCCTACGAGCAGTACTTC
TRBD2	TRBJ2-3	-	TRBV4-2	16	CASSPSGRAGTDTQYF	TGTGCCAGCAGCCCTAGCGGGAGGGCCGGGACAGATACGCAGTATTTT
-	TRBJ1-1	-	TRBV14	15	CASSQRTGRNTEAFF	TGTGCCAGCAGCCAAAGAACAGGGAGGAACACTGAAGCTTTCTTT
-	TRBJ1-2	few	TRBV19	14	CASNDWGGVYGYTF	TGTGCCAGTAACGACTGGGGGGGTGTCTATGGCTACACCTTC
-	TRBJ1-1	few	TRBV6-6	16	CASSYSNPWRDTEAFF	TGTGCCAGCAGTTACTCGAACCCCTGGCGGGACACTGAAGCTTTCTTT
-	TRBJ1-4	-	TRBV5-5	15	CASSLAVATNEKLFF	TGTGCCAGCAGCTTGGCGGTAGCAACTAATGAAAAACTGTTTTTT
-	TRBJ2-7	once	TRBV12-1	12	CASSFEVYEQYF	TGTGCCAGCAGCTTTGAAGTCTACGAGCAGTACTTC
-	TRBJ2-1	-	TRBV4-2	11	CASSLGNEQFF	TGTGCCAGCAGCCTGGGGAATGAGCAGTTCTTC
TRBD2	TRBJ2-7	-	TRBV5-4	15	CASSSYSGRGYEQYF	TGTGCCAGCAGTTCATATAGCGGGAGAGGGTACGAGCAGTACTTC